These 25 T cell receptor beta chains originate from one sample sequenced in a study of tumor T cells in aggressive B-cell lymphoma. Some clones are missing from TCRdb's copy, which holds only in-frame ones; the method was immunoSEQ multiplex PCR. The table has 2,000 to 2,500 clones, 86% seen once. Input material: tumor tissue. The origin of the receptors is an adult with diffuse large B cell lymphoma.

The CDR3 bases are TGCGCCGACTGGACTAGCGGGAGGGGTAACACGAGAGAGACCCAGTACTTC. It encodes CADWTSGRGNTRETQYF. This chain joins TRBV10-2 and TRBJ2-5; 15 nucleotides match TRBD2. There are 17 residues in the CDR3. Germline V gene lookup returns CDR1 WSHSY and CDR2 SAAADI. V was clipped by 11 bases and J by 4 bases; unmatched bases: 14.

The chain is built from TRBV23-1 and TRBJ2-7; TRBD1 matches 7 bases. TRBV23-1 is an ORF, with its function uncertain. The CDR3 loop spans 16 amino acids. V shed 4 bases and J 3 bases; nucleotides not matched to a gene: 12. In nucleotides, the CDR3 is TGCGCCAGCAGTCCCCCCCCTCGGGACAGAGACTACGAGCAGTACGTC. It is translated as CASSPPPRDRDYEQYV.

This clone was found once. The chain recombines TRBV29-1 with TRBJ1-2; 11 bases align to TRBD1. J gave up 5 bases and V 4 bases, and 0 bases lay outside the gene matches. Germline CDR1 and CDR2: SQVTM and ANQGSEA. This CDR3 has 12 residues. CDR3 loop: CSVGDRGYGYTF. The CDR3 DNA is TGCAGCGTTGGGGACAGGGGGTATGGCTACACCTTC.

The chain employs TRBV29-1 and TRBJ2-1, with TRBD2 matching over 12 bases. This CDR3 is built from 16 residues. The V and J ends lost 6 bases and 2 bases, in that order; junction bases with no gene match: 8. The germline V gene has CDR1 SQVTM and CDR2 ANQGSEA. CDR3 nucleotide sequence: TGCAGCGTCCGACCGACTAGCGGGAGAACCTACAATGAGCAGTTCTTC. Translation gives CSVRPTSGRTYNEQFF.

The rearrangement uses TRBV27 and TRBJ1-6, with D possibly TRBD1 on 5 matching bases. Germline assignment: CDR1 MNHEY and CDR2 SMNVEV (reference sequence). Trimming cost V 3 bases and J 7 bases, with 13 bases left between them. The CDR3 has 15 amino acids. The CDR3 region has the DNA TGTGCCAGCAGTTTTTCCAGGGAAGTAAATTCACCCCTCCACTTT. As protein: CASSFSREVNSPLHF.

CDR3 loop: CASSSTGSGADTQYF. CDR3 sequence (DNA): TGTGCCAGCAGCTCGACAGGGAGTGGAGCAGATACGCAGTATTTT. The V gene is TRBV7-3, the J gene TRBJ2-3, with 7 bases lining up with TRBD1. From germline, CDR1 is SGHTA and CDR2 FQGTGA. The CDR3 extends over 15 amino acids. Trimming removed 4 bases from V and 4 bases from J; junction bases left unmatched: 8.

Judged by abundance, this clone is large. V gene TRBV19 combines with J gene TRBJ2-1, with D uncertain. This CDR3 has 12 residues. Germline lookup yields CDR1 LNHDA and CDR2 SQIVND (reference sequence). Trimming removed 3 bases at V and 10 bases at J, with 10 bases between. CDR3 loop: CASSMSSREQFF. The CDR3 DNA reads as TGTGCCAGTAGTATGTCTTCGCGGGAGCAGTTCTTC.

The V call is TRBV6-4, the J call TRBJ2-1, with 8 bases that match TRBD1. V trimming: 4 bases; J trimming: 0 bases; junction bases outside the gene matches: 5. Per germline, CDR1 MRHNA and CDR2 SNTAGT. CDR3 length equals 16 residues. This CDR3 is CASSAGGSGSYNEQFF. The DNA of the CDR3 is TGTGCCAGCAGTGCAGGGGGCAGCGGCTCCTACAATGAGCAGTTCTTC.

The genes are TRBV5-6 and TRBJ2-5, with 8 bases matching TRBD1. The CDR3 loop spans 13 amino acids. Germline lookup yields CDR1 SGHDT and CDR2 YYEEEE. J was trimmed by 3 bases and V by 4 bases; bases with no gene match: 2. The CDR3 coding sequence is TGTGCCAGCAGCCCGGACAGGGAAGAGACCCAGTACTTC. It yields the protein CASSPDREETQYF.

The V and J genes are TRBV28 and TRBJ1-2; TRBD1 aligns across 7 bases. V was clipped by 2 bases and J by 7 bases; unmatched bases: 10. The CDR3 has 15 amino acids. CDR1 is MDHEN, CDR2 SYDVKM, per germline. CDR3 coding DNA: TGTGCCAGCAGTTTAATTGGGGACAGTACGCCTGGCTACACCTTC. Encoded protein: CASSLIGDSTPGYTF.

The genes are TRBV5-1 and TRBJ1-1; the match to TRBD1 covers 10 bases. The CDR3 contains 14 residues. With V trimmed by 6 bases and J by 3 bases, 5 bases remained unmatched. CDR1 and CDR2 (germline): SGHRS, YFSETQ. The CDR3 DNA sequence: TGCGCCAGCAACCGGGACAGGGGCGACACTGAAGCTTTCTTT. This translates into CASNRDRGDTEAFF. The full variable domain, with the rest looked up from reference TRBV5-1 and TRBJ1-1, is KAGVTQTPRYLIKTRGQQVTLSCSPISGHRSVSWYQQTPGQGLQFLFEYFSETQRNKGNFPGRFSGRQFSNSRSEMNVSTLELGDSALYLCASNRDRGDTEAFFGQGTRLTVV.

Turning to this clone: The junction departs from germline at one end; a sequencing error may be responsible. Other DNA sequences in the sample encode the same CDR3. The V and J genes are TRBV6-5 and TRBJ2-3; TRBD2 might be the D (5 bases). This CDR3 has 14 amino acids. CDR1 and CDR2 (germline): MNHEY, SVGAGI. CDR3 loop: CASSYGPGRDTQYF. Written as DNA, the CDR3 is TGTGCCAGCAGTTACGGGCCGGGGAGAGATACACAGTATTTT.

This sequence joins TRBV10-3 and TRBJ2-5; a possible D gene is TRBD1 (5 bases). The V end lost 9 bases, the J end lost 3 bases, and 14 bases lay between the germline ends. The CDR3 spans 13 residues. Germline CDR1 is ENHRY and CDR2 is SYGVKD. This chain's CDR3 is CAIGQPDEETQYF. CDR3 in DNA: TGTGCCATTGGACAACCAGATGAAGAGACCCAGTACTTC.

The chain links TRBV11-3 to TRBJ2-7; 15 nucleotides line up with TRBD2. Germline CDR1 is SGHNT and CDR2 is YENEEA. The CDR3 loop spans 16 amino acids. With 5 bases clipped from V and 4 bases from J, the junction kept 6 bases outside the gene matches. The CDR3 nucleotides are TGTGCCAGCAGCCCCCGGACTAGCGGGAGGGATTACGAGCAGTACGTC. It translates to CASSPRTSGRDYEQYV.

This clone is a singleton in its sample. J is TRBJ2-7 and V is TRBV6-1; the D gene is possibly TRBD1 (6 bases). The CDR3 has 14 residues. The ends were cut back, 4 bases at V and 2 bases at J, with 12 bases in the middle. The V gene's germline CDR1 is MNHNS and CDR2 SASEGT. For the CDR3, the DNA is TGTGCCAGCAGTGTAAGGTGGGACACCTACGAGCAGTACGTC. It encodes CASSVRWDTYEQYV.

Remarks on this clone: Compared with germline, one end of the junction differs, possibly owing to a read error. This chain joins TRBV18 and TRBJ2-1; 9 nucleotides match TRBD2. There are 16 residues in the CDR3. The V gene's germline CDR1 is KGHSH and CDR2 LQKENI. The CDR3 protein is CTSSPGEVSGSNEQFF. The CDR3 nucleotides are TGTACCAGCTCACCAGGAGAGGTTAGCGGGAGCAATGAGCAGTTCTTC.

This sequence joins TRBV27 and TRBJ1-4; no clear D. The CDR3 has 15 residues. Deletions cut 2 bases from V and 6 bases from J, with 13 bases between. Looked up from germline, CDR1 is MNHEY and CDR2 is SMNVEV (reference sequence). This chain's CDR3 is CASSLVGYRDEKLFF. The DNA for the CDR3 is TGTGCCAGCAGTTTAGTCGGGTATCGGGATGAAAAACTGTTTTTT. The full variable domain, in which reference TRBV27 and TRBJ1-4 provide the parts outside the CDR3, is EAQVTQNPRYLITVTGKKLTVTCSQNMNHEYMSWYRQDPGLGLRQIYYSMNVEVTDKGDVPEGYKVSRKEKRNFPLILESPSPNQTSLYFCASSLVGYRDEKLFFGSGTQLSVL.

Here the CDR3 DNA reads TGTGCCAGCAGCTTAGTATCCACGGGAGGGCCTAAGAATGAGCAGTTCTTC. This encodes CASSLVSTGGPKNEQFF. The chain carries TRBV11-2 and TRBJ2-1; 8 nucleotides align to TRBD2. This CDR3 comprises 17 residues. Losses at the gene ends were 1 base for V and 7 bases for J; bases not matched to a gene: 12. Germline assignment: CDR1 SGHAT and CDR2 FQNNGV.

As for this clone: This CDR3 is also generated by other DNA sequences in the sample. This chain uses TRBV7-3 with TRBJ2-1; perhaps TRBD2 as D (5 bases). CDR1 is SGHTA and CDR2 is FQGTGA in the germline V gene. Trimming shortened V by 5 bases and J by 2 bases, and 13 bases separated the two germline ends. The CDR3 spans 15 residues. The DNA for the CDR3 is TGTGCCAGCAGCCCTATAGCGTCACCCTACAATGAGCAGTTCTTC. This translates into CASSPIASPYNEQFF. Full variable domain (outside the CDR3, taken from reference TRBV7-3 and TRBJ2-1): GAGVSQTPSNKVTEKGKYVELRCDPISGHTALYWYRQSLGQGPEFLIYFQGTGAADDSGLPNDRFFAVRPEGSVSTLKIQRTERGDSAVYLCASSPIASPYNEQFFGPGTRLTVL.

The chain joins TRBV27 to TRBJ2-1; D gene ambiguous. The length of the CDR3 is 12 residues. Germline values: CDR1 MNHEY, CDR2 SMNVEV (reference sequence). The V gene lost 6 bases and the J gene lost 7 bases, with 10 bases spanning the gap. The CDR3 bases are TGTGCCAGCAGCCTGAACTATAATGAGCAGTTCTTC. Residues: CASSLNYNEQFF.

The rearrangement joins TRBV19 to TRBJ1-5, with D tentatively TRBD1 (5 bases). The CDR3 has 13 amino acids. Germline V lookup: CDR1 LNHDA, CDR2 SQIVND (reference sequence). The V end was cut by 6 bases, the J end by 3 bases, with 9 bases between. This CDR3 reads CASRDSHNQPQHF. The CDR3 DNA follows: TGTGCCAGTAGAGACAGTCACAATCAGCCCCAGCATTTT. Full variable domain (rest looked up from reference TRBV19 and TRBJ1-5): DGGITQSPKYLFRKEGQNVTLSCEQNLNHDAMYWYRQDPGQGLRLIYYSQIVNDFQKGDIAEGYSVSREKKESFPLTVTSAQKNPTAFYLCASRDSHNQPQHFGDGTRLSIL.

The V gene is TRBV27, the J gene TRBJ2-7; 12 positions agree with TRBD2. V shed 8 bases, J shed 2 bases, and the junction held 7 bases outside the gene matches. Germline V gives CDR1 MNHEY, CDR2 SMNVEV (reference sequence). This CDR3 spans 15 amino acids. CDR3 residues: CASGARTSGTYEQYF. The CDR3 DNA reads TGTGCCAGCGGTGCAAGGACTAGCGGGACCTACGAGCAGTACTTC.

V is TRBV2 and J is TRBJ2-2; no firm D call. V gave up 4 bases and J gave up 7 bases, with 10 bases separating them. Germline V gene data show CDR1 as SNHLY and CDR2 as FYNNEI. CDR3 length: 13 amino acids. The CDR3 DNA is TGTGCCAGCAGTGGTTTACTTCTCGGGGAGCTGTTTTTT. Protein sequence: CASSGLLLGELFF.

V and J are TRBV2 and TRBJ2-3; 9 nucleotides match TRBD2. Germline assignment: CDR1 SNHLY and CDR2 FYNNEI. There are 16 residues in the CDR3. The ends lost 3 bases at V and 5 bases at J; junction bases unmatched: 9. CDR3 amino acids: CASSDYRSGSVDTQYF. CDR3 nucleotides: TGTGCCAGCAGTGATTATCGTAGCGGGAGCGTAGATACGCAGTATTTT. Drawing the rest from reference TRBV2 and TRBJ2-3, the complete variable domain is EPEVTQTPSHQVTQMGQEVILRCVPISNHLYFYWYRQILGQKVEFLVSFYNNEISEKSEIFDDQFSVERPDGSNFTLKIRSTKLEDSAMYFCASSDYRSGSVDTQYFGPGTRLTVL.

The chain recombines TRBV9 with TRBJ2-3; the match to TRBD2 covers 8 bases. Germline CDR1 is SGDLS and CDR2 is YYNGEE. With V trimmed by 5 bases and J by 5 bases, 10 bases remained unmatched. CDR3 length: 15 residues. CDR3 loop: CASRPGAGAKDTQYF. The CDR3 nucleotides are TGTGCCAGCAGGCCAGGAGCGGGAGCGAAAGATACGCAGTATTTT.